Shown below are 16 T cell receptor beta chains from a single sample sequenced in a study of T cells after yellow fever vaccination (dated by TCRdb to 2018 to 2020). The library was built by means of 5' RACE. Sequencing was performed on an Illumina NovaSeq 6000. The public reads were reprocessed in TCRdb via fastp at Q25 and MiXCR, keeping in-frame beta chains. Rows with a matching CDR3 protein are joined into one entry that keeps the most common DNA and genes. The sample yields about 310,000 distinct CDR3 sequences; around 3.6% were counted once. The top ten clones comprise about a quarter of the sample. The meaning of the sample's treatment or condition label: live attenuated yellow fever vaccine strain. The sample in question was PBMCs, obtained on the day of the yellow fever booster vaccination. The receptor source for this set is a man aged 18 to 35 who received the YFV17D yellow fever vaccine.

This chain connects TRBV7-2 to TRBJ2-1; 11 bases align to TRBD2. There are 18 residues in the CDR3. The germline V gene has CDR1 SGHTA and CDR2 FQGNSA. J lost 2 bases, V lost 5 bases, and 11 bases had no gene match. The CDR3 here is CASSVQLAGASPYNEQFF. CDR3 in DNA: TGTGCCAGCAGCGTCCAACTAGCGGGGGCGTCGCCCTACAATGAGCAGTTCTTC. Full variable domain (rest looked up from reference TRBV7-2 and TRBJ2-1): GAGVSQSPSNKVTEKGKDVELRCDPISGHTALYWYRQSLGQGLEFLIYFQGNSAPDKSGLPSDRFSAERTGGSVSTLTIQRTQQEDSAVYLCASSVQLAGASPYNEQFFGPGTRLTVL.

This clonotype was found many times. V gene TRBV3-1 combines with J gene TRBJ2-1, with 8 nucleotides matching TRBD1. J was trimmed by 2 bases and V by 8 bases; bases with no gene match: 8. CDR3 length: 15 residues. Germline CDR1 is LGHDT and CDR2 is YNNKEL (reference sequence). CDR3 amino acids: CASGMGQVTYNEQFF. CDR3 nucleotide sequence: TGTGCCAGCGGGATGGGACAGGTAACCTACAATGAGCAGTTCTTC.

This clonotype was detected ten times or more. The chain links TRBV5-1 to TRBJ2-7, with 7 nucleotides matching TRBD2. The CDR3 extends over 15 amino acids. V shed 2 bases and J 3 bases; nucleotides not matched to a gene: 8. Germline V gene data show CDR1 as SGHRS and CDR2 as YFSETQ. The CDR3 sequence is CASSFTGLRSYEQYF. CDR3 in DNA: TGCGCCAGCAGCTTTACGGGACTACGAAGCTACGAGCAGTACTTC.

The V and J genes are TRBV5-4 and TRBJ2-7, with D possibly matching TRBD2 (6 bases). The V end was cut by 6 bases, the J end by 5 bases, with 21 bases between. Germline V gene data show CDR1 as SGHNT and CDR2 as YYREEE (reference sequence). The CDR3 spans 15 residues. The CDR3 nucleotides read TGTGCCAGCACTTTCCTCGGAGGGATGATGAACGAGCAGTACTTC. Its protein product is CASTFLGGMMNEQYF.

This clonotype has ten or more counts. The V and J genes are TRBV7-2 and TRBJ2-5, with D unclear. Deletions cut 8 bases from V and 4 bases from J, with 14 bases between. CDR1 and CDR2 (germline): SGHTA, FQGNSA. The CDR3 is 13 residues long. The CDR3 region is CASSDPWGETQYF. Here the CDR3 DNA reads TGTGCCAGCTCGGACCCGTGGGGAGAGACCCAGTACTTC. Variable domain in full (rest from reference TRBV7-2 and TRBJ2-5): GAGVSQSPSNKVTEKGKDVELRCDPISGHTALYWYRQSLGQGLEFLIYFQGNSAPDKSGLPSDRFSAERTGGSVSTLTIQRTQQEDSAVYLCASSDPWGETQYFGPGTRLLVL.

This clonotype was seen at least ten times. V is TRBV5-1 and J is TRBJ2-2, with TRBD2 identical over 7 bases. The CDR3 runs to 16 residues. J lost 4 bases, V lost 1 base, and 7 bases had no gene match. Germline-derived CDR1 and CDR2 are SGHRS and YFSETQ. CDR3 coding DNA: TGCGCCAGCAGCTTGCTGCAGGGAGGGAGCACCGGGGAGCTGTTTTTT. Encoded protein: CASSLLQGGSTGELFF.

There are many counts of this clonotype. The rearrangement uses TRBV5-6 and TRBJ2-5, with D hard to call. The CDR3 sequence is 13 residues long. Trimming shortened V by 2 bases and J by 5 bases, and 10 bases separated the two germline ends. CDR1 and CDR2 (germline): SGHDT, YYEEEE. The CDR3 loop reads CASSFVGSETQYF. CDR3 DNA sequence: TGTGCCAGCAGCTTCGTAGGGTCTGAGACCCAGTACTTC.

This clonotype has just a few counts. The chain uses TRBV5-1 and TRBJ2-7; 8 nucleotides line up with TRBD1. Per germline, CDR1 SGHRS and CDR2 YFSETQ. V shed 4 bases, J shed 3 bases, and the junction held 12 bases outside the gene matches. This CDR3 spans 16 amino acids. CDR3 loop: CASSPTPRGLVYEQYV. Written as DNA, the CDR3 is TGCGCCAGCAGCCCAACGCCCAGGGGGCTCGTCTACGAGCAGTACGTC.

This clonotype showed up just a few times. The gene calls are TRBV20-1 and TRBJ1-5; 7 positions agree with TRBD1. V was clipped by 6 bases and J by 5 bases; unmatched bases: 13. Germline V lookup: CDR1 DFQATT, CDR2 SNEGSKA (reference sequence). CDR3 length: 15 residues. CDR3 residues: CSAHRPTGEDQPQHF. CDR3 DNA sequence: TGCAGTGCCCACCGCCCTACAGGGGAGGATCAGCCCCAGCATTTT.

This clonotype appeared many times. The rearrangement joins TRBV9 to TRBJ1-2; D perhaps matches TRBD1 (5 bases). CDR3 length equals 16 residues. CDR1 is SGDLS and CDR2 is YYNGEE in the germline V gene. Trimming removed 0 bases from V and 8 bases from J, with 20 bases in between. The CDR3 spells CASSVGAETGVRGYTF. CDR3 DNA sequence: TGTGCCAGCAGCGTAGGGGCTGAGACGGGGGTGCGAGGCTACACCTTC.

This clonotype showed up just a few times. The chain couples TRBV12-3 or TRBV12-4 to TRBJ2-7; D could derive from TRBD1 or TRBD2 (5 bases each). V lost 3 bases to trimming and J lost 4 bases, with 13 bases between them. The CDR3 sequence is 14 residues long. The CDR3 DNA is TGTGCCAGCAGTTTTTCCAGCAGGGAGTACGAGCAGTACTTC. Amino acids: CASSFSSREYEQYF.

This clonotype came up many times. The V call is TRBV20-1, the J call TRBJ2-2; maybe TRBD2 (6 bases). There are 15 residues in the CDR3. The ends were cut back, 6 bases at V and 6 bases at J, with 20 bases in the middle. Per the germline V gene, CDR1 is DFQATT and CDR2 is SNEGSKA (reference sequence). The chain's CDR3 is CSAKKGGESPGELFF. In nucleotides, the CDR3 is TGCAGTGCGAAAAAGGGCGGGGAGTCCCCCGGGGAGCTGTTTTTT.

This clonotype was seen many times. The chain has TRBV12-3 or TRBV12-4 and TRBJ2-3, with D hard to call. Trimming left V 9 bases short and J 2 bases short, with 24 bases between. The CDR3 covers 17 residues. DNA of the CDR3: TGTGCCAGTAGCCCTTCCCAGCAGCGAAGCTTCACAGATACGCAGTATTTT. Translation: CASSPSQQRSFTDTQYF.

This clonotype was detected only a few times. The CDR3 here is CASREGTGANYEQYV. The CDR3 DNA is TGTGCCAGCAGGGAAGGGACAGGGGCGAACTACGAGCAGTACGTC. This chain connects TRBV28 to TRBJ2-7; TRBD1 aligns across 10 bases. This CDR3 has 15 residues. With 6 bases clipped from V and 3 bases from J, the junction kept 8 bases outside the gene matches. Germline CDR1 is MDHEN and CDR2 is SYDVKM.

This clonotype showed up just a few times. CDR3 DNA: TGTGCCAGTCCCGGGACAGGGGGTTGGACTGAAGCTTTCTTT. Protein product: CASPGTGGWTEAFF. J is TRBJ1-1 and V is TRBV6-1, with 11 bases identical to TRBD1. Germline CDR1 and CDR2: MNHNS and SASEGT. Trimming at V came to 9 bases and at J to 5 bases, leaving 8 bases not matched to a gene. The CDR3 has 14 residues.

This clonotype appeared a few times. The chain uses TRBV20-1 and TRBJ2-5, with 8 bases matching TRBD1. Germline-derived CDR1 and CDR2 are DFQATT and SNEGSKA (reference sequence). The J segment lost 0 bases and the V segment lost 3 bases, leaving 3 bases of the junction unmatched. This CDR3 is 14 amino acids long. The CDR3 sequence is CSASVTGDQETQYF. CDR3 in DNA: TGCAGTGCTAGTGTGACAGGGGACCAAGAGACCCAGTACTTC.